This T cell receptor beta chain was sequenced during a study of blood T cell repertoires in COVID-19. Whole-study context: The United States, Italy and Spain were the sources of the acute and convalescent COVID-19 samples. PBMCs, B-cell-depleted T cells, or T cells provided the cDNA or gDNA that made up the material.

Trimming took off 4 bases at V and 8 bases at J, with 8 bases between the two ends. Germline lookup yields CDR1 ENHRY and CDR2 SYGVKD. The CDR3 totals 12 residues. Seattle patient enrollment occurred during active infection, with longitudinal follow-up thereafter. Authors' data handling: By means of reference gene primer amplification, nucleated cell counts were estimated. Using immunoSEQ multiplex PCR, the repertoire was profiled, and TCRdb retains in-frame clones only, with some absent. The DNA was the basis for D and trimming; V, J and clone size are from that table. The data contain about 500,000 clones, about 88% of them singletons.

The chain has TRBV10-3 and TRBJ2-2; D is undetermined. Sequencing was done on a sample of peripheral blood. This receptor was identified in a woman in her forties or fifties with COVID-19, enrolled during active disease. CDR3 sequence reads: CAISAGYGELFF. For the CDR3, the DNA is TGTGCCATCAGTGCCGGTTATGGGGAGCTGTTTTTT.